This TCR beta chain was obtained from a study of technical replicates of blood from a few donors. The trim removed 7 bases at V and 5 bases at J, leaving 3 bases unmatched. The CDR3 extends over 13 amino acids. The germline gives CDR1 ENHRY, CDR2 SYGVKD. The repertoire was sequenced with immunoSEQ multiplex PCR; TCRdb's copy has only in-frame clones and lacks some. Found here are about 15,000 clones, approximately 88% of them singletons; the top ten hold around an eighth. This clone has a single count. Sequenced material: PBMCs. The sequence was obtained from a human donor in good health. The chain carries TRBV10-3 and TRBJ2-7; TRBD2 agrees at 12 bases. The CDR3 sequence: CAIKLAGGDEQYF. CDR3 nucleotide sequence: TGTGCCATCAAACTAGCGGGAGGTGACGAGCAGTACTTC.